One T cell receptor beta chain is described in this entry. Its antigen is undetermined. These data belong to a study of CXCR3-negative and CXCR3-positive naive CD8 T cells. Study results and caveats: Naive subsets expressed similar surface CD5; TRB CDR3 features served to infer TCR strength. Cryopreserved PBMCs had partly decreased CXCR3 expression; fresh PBMCs were used in most assays.

UMI-labeled TRB cDNA libraries were prepared by 5' RACE. TCRdb reanalyzed the 5' RACE reads, giving one entry per CDR3 protein sequence and no DNA. This sample carries roughly 48,000 distinct CDR3 sequences, with 15% going to the ten biggest clones. CDR3 size: 17 residues. Per the germline V gene, CDR1 is MNHEY and CDR2 is SVGEGT. This sequence joins TRBV6-2 or TRBV6-3 and TRBJ1-1; TCRdb lists TRBD1, though no DNA is available to test this call. The sample taken for sequencing was memory CD8+ T cells from blood. The clonotype comes from a human donor in good health. Some clones in this sample may be carry-over from other donors' samples. The CDR3: CASTSWDRGDHYTEAFF.